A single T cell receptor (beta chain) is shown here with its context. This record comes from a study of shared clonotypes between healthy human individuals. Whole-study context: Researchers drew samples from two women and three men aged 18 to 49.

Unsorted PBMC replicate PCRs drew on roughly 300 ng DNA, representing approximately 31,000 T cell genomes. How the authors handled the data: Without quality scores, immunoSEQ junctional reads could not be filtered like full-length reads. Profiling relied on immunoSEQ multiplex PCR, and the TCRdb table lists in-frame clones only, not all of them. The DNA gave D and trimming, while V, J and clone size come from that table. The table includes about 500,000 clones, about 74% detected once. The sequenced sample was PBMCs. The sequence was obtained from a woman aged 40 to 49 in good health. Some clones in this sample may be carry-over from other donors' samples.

CDR3 protein: CASSGYRGTNEKLFF. In nucleotides, the CDR3 is TGCGCCAGCAGTGGATACAGAGGAACTAATGAAAAACTGTTTTTT. The chain couples TRBV10-1 to TRBJ1-4; D gene uncertain. The CDR3 runs to 15 residues. Germline CDR1 is WNHNN and CDR2 is SYGVQD (reference sequence). Trimming took 4 bases from V and 1 from J, leaving 10 bases between them.